This passage covers 17 T cell receptor beta chains from one sample sequenced in a study of low-dose radiotherapy and immunotherapy resistance in tumors (dated by TCRdb to between 2021 and 2023). Instrument used: Illumina HiSeq 2500. First-strand cDNA was synthesized with Superscript III and a set of TRAV- and TRBV-specific primers, covering both TCRalpha and TCRbeta chains. TCRs were amplified with Phusion for 15 to 20 PCR cycles, with a constant-region primer paired with the adapter attached to the V primers. Starting from the raw public reads, TCRdb applied fastp trimming at Q25, assembled clones with MiXCR and retained in-frame beta chains. One record per CDR3 amino acid sequence lists the most common genes and DNA. The sample table holds around 100,000 distinct CDR3 sequences, of which roughly 20% were seen once. The top ten constitute approximately 4% of the sample. Per the publication, the time point label means: after trial treatment. The label giving this sample's treatment or condition can be read as: LDRT plus nivolumab, ipilimumab, low-dose cyclophosphamide and aspirin (RACIN trial).

The source material was PBMCs, sampled after low-dose radiotherapy plus immunotherapy. These receptors were obtained from a male donor with prostate cancer.

This clonotype has only a few counts. This may be a read error, as it is one base from a much larger clone. The CDR3 ends on some other residue instead of the conserved phenylalanine or tryptophan, so this is likely a read error. The gene calls are TRBV6-1 and TRBJ2-6; the D is unclear. V was cut by 5 bases and J by 4 bases, with 9 bases left in between. Germline CDR1 and CDR2: MNHNS and SASEGT. There are 14 residues in the CDR3. CDR3 region: CASSQQPGANVLTS. In DNA form, the CDR3 reads TGTGCCAGCAGTCAACAGCCAGGGGCCAACGTCCTGACTTCC.

Many counts were recorded for this clonotype. CDR3 in DNA: TGTGCCAGCAGCCAACGCGGGACTAGCGGGGGCAGGGAGACCCAGTACTTC. Amino acids: CASSQRGTSGGRETQYF. The V gene is TRBV3-1, the J gene TRBJ2-5; TRBD2 matches at 14 bases. V lost 2 bases, J lost 5 bases, and 7 bases stayed unmatched. Germline V gene lookup returns CDR1 LGHDT and CDR2 YNNKEL (reference sequence). The CDR3 extends over 17 amino acids.

This clonotype was seen ten or more times. The CDR3 DNA follows: TGCGCCAGCAGCCCTACCCACACGGCCGGGGAGCTGTTTTTT. Translation gives CASSPTHTAGELFF. The chain has TRBV5-1 and TRBJ2-2; D is undetermined. V gave up 4 bases and J gave up 6 bases, with 13 bases separating them. CDR3 length: 14 amino acids. Looked up from germline, CDR1 is SGHRS and CDR2 is YFSETQ.

Details on this clonotype: A single base is all that separates this from a far larger clone, so a read error is likely. This chain connects TRBV5-1 to TRBJ2-7; 7 positions match TRBD1. The ends lost 4 bases at V and 7 bases at J; junction bases unmatched: 11. The CDR3 runs to 14 residues. Germline V gene sequence: CDR1 SGHRS, CDR2 YFSETQ. CDR3 bases: TGCGCCAGCAGCCCTACCGGGACAGAAAATGAGCAGTACTTC. Translated, it gives CASSPTGTENEQYF.

This clonotype was counted ten times or more. The chain recombines TRBV27 with TRBJ2-3, with TRBD2 matching 9 bases. The ends lost 4 bases at V and 10 bases at J; junction bases unmatched: 15. Germline CDR1 and CDR2: MNHEY and SMNVEV (reference sequence). CDR3 length: 16 amino acids. CDR3 sequence (DNA): TGTGCCAGCAGTTCTATTAGCGGGGGCCCTGGACGTGCGCAGTATTTT. Amino acid sequence: CASSSISGGPGRAQYF.

The chain carries TRBV11-1 and TRBJ2-1; TRBD1 matches at 12 bases. This CDR3 is built from 19 residues. Trimming took 3 bases from V and 1 from J; bases not matched to a gene: 10. Germline CDR1 and CDR2: SGHAT and FQDESV (reference sequence). The CDR3 bases are TGTGCCAGCAGCTTGGGACAGGGGGCCCCCAAAGGTTCCTACAATGAGCAGTTCTTC. Its protein is CASSLGQGAPKGSYNEQFF.

This clonotype was seen repeatedly, ten times or more. This sequence joins TRBV7-9 and TRBJ1-1; the match to TRBD1 covers 8 bases. The CDR3 consists of 12 residues. The V gene end was trimmed by 1 base and the J gene end by 11 bases; junction bases not matched to a gene: 3. CDR1 is SEHNR, CDR2 FQNEAQ, per germline (reference sequence). The CDR3 DNA reads TGTGCCAGCAGCTTAGAGGACAGGGAGGCTTTCTTT. This gives the protein CASSLEDREAFF.

The genes are TRBV9 and TRBJ1-5; D is unresolved. V was shortened by 4 bases and J by 0 bases, with 8 bases between the two germline ends. From germline, CDR1 is SGDLS and CDR2 YYNGEE. CDR3 length: 14 amino acids. The CDR3 reads CASSTQDSNQPQHF. In nucleotides, the CDR3 is TGTGCCAGCAGCACACAAGATAGCAATCAGCCCCAGCATTTT.

The chain couples TRBV6-5 to TRBJ1-4; 7 bases line up with TRBD1. V shed 6 bases, J shed 4 bases, and the junction held 5 bases outside the gene matches. Germline-derived CDR1 and CDR2 are MNHEY and SVGAGI. This CDR3 spans 14 amino acids. The chain's CDR3 is CASSKGALNEKLFF. The CDR3 DNA follows: TGTGCCAGCAGCAAGGGGGCTCTTAATGAAAAACTGTTTTTT.

This clonotype was recorded at least ten times. The chain has TRBV10-3 and TRBJ2-3, with D perhaps assigned TRBD1 or TRBD2 (6 bases each). The V gene's germline CDR1 is ENHRY and CDR2 SYGVKD. V lost 7 bases and J lost 5, with 13 bases in between. This CDR3 is built from 13 residues. The CDR3: CAINGGLGDTQYF. The CDR3 region has the DNA TGTGCCATCAATGGGGGGCTCGGAGATACGCAGTATTTT.

This clonotype was seen just once. A far larger clone is off by one base, so a read error is likely. The genes are TRBV5-5 and TRBJ2-7, with TRBD1 identical over 7 bases. The CDR3 is 15 residues long. J gave up 7 bases and V 3 bases, and 13 bases lay outside the gene matches. From germline, CDR1 is SGHKS and CDR2 YYEKEE (reference sequence). In DNA form, the CDR3 reads TGTGCCAGCAGCTCGACGCCGGGACAGCACAATGAGCAGTACTTC. The encoded protein is CASSSTPGQHNEQYF.

This CDR3 is CASSLGSGIGIGTQYF. Written as DNA, the CDR3 is TGCGCCAGCAGCTTGGGGTCGGGTATTGGTATAGGTACGCAGTATTTT. The rearrangement joins TRBV5-1 to TRBJ2-3; D unresolved. This CDR3 region has 16 residues. Trimming removed 0 bases at V and 8 bases at J, with 19 bases between. Germline assignment: CDR1 SGHRS and CDR2 YFSETQ.

Ten or more counts support this clonotype. V and J are TRBV18 and TRBJ2-7; TRBD1 matches at 7 bases. V trimming: 0 bases; J trimming: 2 bases; junction bases outside the gene matches: 4. CDR1 KGHSH and CDR2 LQKENI come from the germline V gene. The CDR3 is 15 amino acids. CDR3 nucleotide sequence: TGTGCCAGCTCACCACCGGACAGGCCTACCTACGAGCAGTACTTC. Protein: CASSPPDRPTYEQYF.

This clonotype has ten or more counts. The J gene is TRBJ2-1, the V gene TRBV5-1; D assignment may be TRBD1 or TRBD2 (5 bases each). Trimming cost V 0 bases and J 5 bases, with 12 bases left between them. There are 15 residues in the CDR3. The V gene's germline CDR1 is SGHRS and CDR2 YFSETQ. CDR3 loop: CASSLATGRHNEQFF. CDR3 sequence (DNA): TGCGCCAGCAGCTTGGCCACGGGGCGCCACAATGAGCAGTTCTTC.

Only a few counts were recorded for this clonotype. This probably arose from a read error, given a far larger clone one base away. V is TRBV11-2 and J is TRBJ2-1; D is possibly TRBD1 or TRBD2 (6 bases each). The germline gives CDR1 SGHAT, CDR2 FQNNGV. The CDR3 is 13 residues long. V lost 1 base, J lost 10 bases, and 11 bases lay in between. The CDR3 nucleotides read TGTGCCAGCAGCTTAGCGGGGGCGGGAGAGCAGTTCTTC. Amino acids: CASSLAGAGEQFF.

This clonotype was counted many times. The chain recombines TRBV18 with TRBJ1-6; TRBD1 might be the D (5 bases). The CDR3 loop spans 15 amino acids. The germline CDR1 and CDR2 sequences are KGHSH and LQKENI. Trimming took off 1 base at V and 8 bases at J, with 12 bases between the two ends. CDR3 amino acids: CASSPQGFGDSPLHF. CDR3 sequence (DNA): TGTGCCAGCTCACCACAGGGGTTTGGGGATTCACCCCTCCACTTT.

This clonotype was observed at least ten times. The chain joins TRBV2 to TRBJ2-3; D not resolved. The V and J ends lost 3 bases and 6 bases respectively, with 7 bases between them. Germline V gives CDR1 SNHLY, CDR2 FYNNEI. CDR3 length: 12 residues. The CDR3: CASSDSGDTQYF. The CDR3 nucleotides are TGTGCCAGCAGTGATAGTGGGGATACGCAGTATTTT.